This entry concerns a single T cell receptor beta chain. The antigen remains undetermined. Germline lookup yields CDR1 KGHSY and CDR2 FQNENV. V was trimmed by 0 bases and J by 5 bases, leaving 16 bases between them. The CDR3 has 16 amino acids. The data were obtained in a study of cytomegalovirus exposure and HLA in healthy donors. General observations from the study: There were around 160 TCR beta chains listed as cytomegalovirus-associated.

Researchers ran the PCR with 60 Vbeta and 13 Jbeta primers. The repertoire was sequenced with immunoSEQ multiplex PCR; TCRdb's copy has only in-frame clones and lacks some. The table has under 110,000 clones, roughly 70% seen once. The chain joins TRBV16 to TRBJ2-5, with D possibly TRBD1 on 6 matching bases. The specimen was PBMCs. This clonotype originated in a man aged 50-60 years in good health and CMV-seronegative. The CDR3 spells CASSQSRQGSKETQYF. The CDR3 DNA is TGTGCCAGCAGCCAATCAAGGCAGGGGTCCAAGGAGACCCAGTACTTC. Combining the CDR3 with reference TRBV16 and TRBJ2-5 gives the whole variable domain GEEVAQTPKHLVRGEGQKAKLYCAPIKGHSYVFWYQQVLKNEFKFLISFQNENVFDETGMPKERFSAKCLPNSPCSLEIQATKLEDSAVYFCASSQSRQGSKETQYFGPGTRLLVL.